A selection of T cell receptor beta chains follows, all from one sample in a study of blood T cell repertoires in COVID-19. Only in-frame clones appear in the TCRdb table, and some are missing; sequencing was by immunoSEQ multiplex PCR. This sample yields approximately 210,000 clones, of which about 84% are seen a single time; approximately 8% belongs to the top ten. Sequenced material: peripheral blood. The origin of the receptors is an elderly woman with COVID-19, enrolled during active disease. The CDR3 runs from the conserved cysteine through the conserved F or W. Fields, in order: CDR3 DNA, CDR3 protein, J gene, V gene, D gene, clone size. A D gene is named only where the DNA matches it firmly. Clone size is shown for a subset of rows, as once, few, many or a class of expanded clone.

CDR3 DNA: TGTGCCAGCCGCCTTTCGGGACAACTAGCCAAAAACATTCAGTACTTC
CDR3 protein: CASRLSGQLAKNIQYF
J gene: TRBJ2-4
V gene: TRBV27
D gene: -
clone size: -

CDR3 DNA: TGTGCCAGCAGAACCGGGACAGACAATTCACCCCTCCACTTT
CDR3 protein: CASRTGTDNSPLHF
J gene: TRBJ1-6
V gene: TRBV2
D gene: TRBD1
clone size: many

CDR3 DNA: TGCGCCAGCAGCCAAGTAACCGGGACAGGGGTTTCGTGGGCTTTCTTT
CDR3 protein: CASSQVTGTGVSWAFF
J gene: TRBJ1-1
V gene: TRBV4-1
D gene: TRBD1
clone size: -

CDR3 DNA: TGCGCCAGCAGTGAGACCGCCCGGGGAGGCAGTCGGCGGCCCCAGCATTTT
CDR3 protein: CASSETARGGSRRPQHF
J gene: TRBJ1-5
V gene: TRBV10-1
D gene: -
clone size: -

CDR3 DNA: TGTGCCAGCATCCGGGACAGGGACGGTGGCCAGTACTTC
CDR3 protein: CASIRDRDGGQYF
J gene: TRBJ2-7
V gene: TRBV6-5
D gene: TRBD1
clone size: -

CDR3 DNA: TGTGCCAGCAGCTTGTTGGAGGGCGGACAGCCCCAGCATTTT
CDR3 protein: CASSLLEGGQPQHF
J gene: TRBJ1-5
V gene: TRBV5-5
D gene: -
clone size: few

CDR3 DNA: TGCGCCAGCAGTCAATCGCAAGGAGACACCATATATTTT
CDR3 protein: CASSQSQGDTIYF
J gene: TRBJ1-3
V gene: TRBV23-1
D gene: -
clone size: -

CDR3 DNA: TGTGCCAGTAACCAGAACAGGGGATGGGACACTGAAGCTTTCTTT
CDR3 protein: CASNQNRGWDTEAFF
J gene: TRBJ1-1
V gene: TRBV19
D gene: TRBD1
clone size: -

CDR3 DNA: TGTGCCACCAGCAGTTGGGGGCTAGCCAAAAACATTCAGTACTTC
CDR3 protein: CATSSWGLAKNIQYF
J gene: TRBJ2-4
V gene: TRBV24-1
D gene: -
clone size: -

CDR3 DNA: TGTGCCAGCAGTTTAAAGGCGGGACGGAGCTTAGAGACCCAGTACTTC
CDR3 protein: CASSLKAGRSLETQYF
J gene: TRBJ2-5
V gene: TRBV28
D gene: -
clone size: -

CDR3 DNA: TGTGCCAGCAGCCAAGATGTGGGACTAGGTTTGGCCCAGTACTTC
CDR3 protein: CASSQDVGLGLAQYF
J gene: TRBJ2-5
V gene: TRBV3-1/TRBV3-2
D gene: TRBD2
clone size: -

CDR3 DNA: TGTGCCAGCAGCTCCCCTCGAAGCGGGGCCCTCAATGAGCAGTTCTTC
CDR3 protein: CASSSPRSGALNEQFF
J gene: TRBJ2-1
V gene: TRBV28
D gene: TRBD2
clone size: -

CDR3 DNA: TGCGCCAGCAGCTCCTCGGAGGAGGTAACTGAAAAACTGTTTTTT
CDR3 protein: CASSSSEEVTEKLFF
J gene: TRBJ1-4
V gene: TRBV5-1
D gene: -
clone size: -

CDR3 DNA: TGTGCCAGCAGTCCGGGACAGACGAACACTGAAGCTTTCTTT
CDR3 protein: CASSPGQTNTEAFF
J gene: TRBJ1-1
V gene: TRBV6-5
D gene: TRBD1
clone size: -

CDR3 DNA: TGTGCCAGCAGCTCCCGGACAGGGATGCCAGATACGCAGTATTTT
CDR3 protein: CASSSRTGMPDTQYF
J gene: TRBJ2-3
V gene: TRBV5-4
D gene: TRBD1
clone size: once

CDR3 DNA: TGTGCCAGCAGTTTCCAGGGGATTACGTATGGCTACACCTTC
CDR3 protein: CASSFQGITYGYTF
J gene: TRBJ1-2
V gene: TRBV28
D gene: -
clone size: -

CDR3 DNA: TGTGCCAGCAACCTAAGTTCACCGGGACAGGCTGTGGGACCACCTTCTGGAAACACCATATATTTT
CDR3 protein: CASNLSSPGQAVGPPSGNTIYF
J gene: TRBJ1-3
V gene: TRBV21-1
D gene: -
clone size: -

CDR3 DNA: TGTGCCAGCACCACGGGAGTGGACGCAACTAATGAAAAACTGTTTTTT
CDR3 protein: CASTTGVDATNEKLFF
J gene: TRBJ1-4
V gene: TRBV9
D gene: -
clone size: many

CDR3 DNA: TGTGCCAGCAGTAACCCCGGGACTAGCGGGCAGGCGACCCAGTACTTC
CDR3 protein: CASSNPGTSGQATQYF
J gene: TRBJ2-5
V gene: TRBV6-2/TRBV6-3
D gene: TRBD2
clone size: -

CDR3 DNA: TGTGCCACCGGACCCCGGGGAGGCGCTAATGAAAAACTGTTTTTT
CDR3 protein: CATGPRGGANEKLFF
J gene: TRBJ1-4
V gene: TRBV15
D gene: -
clone size: -

CDR3 DNA: TGTGCCAGCAGCCCACGTCCCGGGACTAGCGGGAGGCACTACGAGCAGTACTTC
CDR3 protein: CASSPRPGTSGRHYEQYF
J gene: TRBJ2-7
V gene: TRBV28
D gene: TRBD2
clone size: -

CDR3 DNA: TGTGCCAGTAGTCTCTCTAGCGCCAGCTCCTACAATGAGCAGTTCTTC
CDR3 protein: CASSLSSASSYNEQFF
J gene: TRBJ2-1
V gene: TRBV19
D gene: -
clone size: -

CDR3 DNA: TGCGCCAGCAGCTATGACAGAGAATATGGCTACACCTTC
CDR3 protein: CASSYDREYGYTF
J gene: TRBJ1-2
V gene: TRBV5-1
D gene: -
clone size: few

CDR3 DNA: TGTGCCAGCAGCTACAGGGACTCTGGAAACACCATATATTTT
CDR3 protein: CASSYRDSGNTIYF
J gene: TRBJ1-3
V gene: TRBV13
D gene: -
clone size: once

CDR3 DNA: TGTGCCAGCAGGCCCCCAGGGAACGTCAACAATGAGCAGTTCTTC
CDR3 protein: CASRPPGNVNNEQFF
J gene: TRBJ2-1
V gene: TRBV6-5
D gene: -
clone size: -

CDR3 DNA: TGTGCCAGCTCGCCCTGGACAGGGGAAACTGAAGCTTTCTTT
CDR3 protein: CASSPWTGETEAFF
J gene: TRBJ1-1
V gene: TRBV18
D gene: TRBD1
clone size: -

CDR3 DNA: TGTGCCAGCAGTCTCCGAGGCTTCCGTGGCTACACCTTC
CDR3 protein: CASSLRGFRGYTF
J gene: TRBJ1-2
V gene: TRBV5-4
D gene: -
clone size: -

CDR3 DNA: TGTGCTCTAAGGAGAAACACTGAAGCTTTCTTT
CDR3 protein: CALRRNTEAFF
J gene: TRBJ1-1
V gene: TRBV28
D gene: -
clone size: -

CDR3 DNA: TGTGCCAGCTCACTACAGGGCTACACCGGGGAGCTGTTTTTT
CDR3 protein: CASSLQGYTGELFF
J gene: TRBJ2-2
V gene: TRBV18
D gene: -
clone size: -